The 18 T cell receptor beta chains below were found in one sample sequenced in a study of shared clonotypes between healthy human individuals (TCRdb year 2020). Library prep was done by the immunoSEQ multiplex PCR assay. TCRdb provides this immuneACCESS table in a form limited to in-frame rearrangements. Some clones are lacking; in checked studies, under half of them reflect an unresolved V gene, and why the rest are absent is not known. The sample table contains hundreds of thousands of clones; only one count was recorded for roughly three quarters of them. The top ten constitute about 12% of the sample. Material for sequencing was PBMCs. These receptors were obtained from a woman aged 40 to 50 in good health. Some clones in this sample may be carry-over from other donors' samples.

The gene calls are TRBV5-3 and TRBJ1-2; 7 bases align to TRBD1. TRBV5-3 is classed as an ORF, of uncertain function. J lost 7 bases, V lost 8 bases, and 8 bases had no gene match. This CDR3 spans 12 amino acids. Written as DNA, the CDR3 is TGTGCCAGCACTACAGGGGCGGGTGGCTACACCTTC. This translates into CASTTGAGGYTF.

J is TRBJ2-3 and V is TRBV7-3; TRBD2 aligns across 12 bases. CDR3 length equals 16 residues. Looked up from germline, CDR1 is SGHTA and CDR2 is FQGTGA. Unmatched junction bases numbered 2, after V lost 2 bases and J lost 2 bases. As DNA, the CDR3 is TGTGCCAGCAGCTTAGGACTAGCGGGAATCACAGATACGCAGTATTTT. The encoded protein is CASSLGLAGITDTQYF.

The CDR3 DNA follows: TGTGCCAGCAGCTCCCCCTCTGGAAACACCATATATTTT. This translates into CASSSPSGNTIYF. The chain recombines TRBV7-6 with TRBJ1-3; D not certain. CDR3 length: 13 residues. Germline V CDR1 and CDR2: SGHVS, FNYEAQ. V lost 4 bases and J 0 bases, leaving 4 bases between the germline ends. Variable domain in full (rest from reference TRBV7-6 and TRBJ1-3): GAGVSQSPRYKVTKRGQDVALRCDPISGHVSLYWYRQALGQGPEFLTYFNYEAQQDKSGLPNDRFSAERPEGSISTLTIQRTEQRDSAMYRCASSSPSGNTIYFGEGSWLTVV.

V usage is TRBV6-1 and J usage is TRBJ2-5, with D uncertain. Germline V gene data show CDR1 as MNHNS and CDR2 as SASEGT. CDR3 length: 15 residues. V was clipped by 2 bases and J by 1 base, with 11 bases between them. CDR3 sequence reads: CASSEYITPQETQYF. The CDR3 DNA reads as TGTGCCAGCAGTGAATATATCACACCCCAAGAGACCCAGTACTTC.

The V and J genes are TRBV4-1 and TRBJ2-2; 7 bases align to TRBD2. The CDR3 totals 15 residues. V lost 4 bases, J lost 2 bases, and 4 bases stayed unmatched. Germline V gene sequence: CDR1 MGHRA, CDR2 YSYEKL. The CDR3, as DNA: TGCGCCAGCAGCCCCCGAGCGGGAAACACCGGGGAGCTGTTTTTT. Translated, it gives CASSPRAGNTGELFF.

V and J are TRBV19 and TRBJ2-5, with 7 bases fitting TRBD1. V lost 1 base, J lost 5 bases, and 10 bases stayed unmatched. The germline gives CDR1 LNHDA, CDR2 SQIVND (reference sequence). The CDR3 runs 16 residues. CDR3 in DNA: TGTGCCAGTAGTATAGCCGCCGACAGGGAAGGGGAGACCCAGTACTTC. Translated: CASSIAADREGETQYF.

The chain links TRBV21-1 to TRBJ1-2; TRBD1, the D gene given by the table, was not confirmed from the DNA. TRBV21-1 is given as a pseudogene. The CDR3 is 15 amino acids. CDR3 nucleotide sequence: TGTGCCAGCAGCAAGCGGTCGGGACAGGGGTATGGCTACACCTTC. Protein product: CASSKRSGQGYGYTF.

The CDR3 spells CSVSGTTPYNEQFF. The CDR3 nucleotides are TGCAGCGTTTCCGGGACTACTCCATACAATGAGCAGTTCTTC. This chain links TRBV29-1 with TRBJ2-1; TRBD2 agrees at 7 bases. Trimming cost V 5 bases and J 4 bases; bases outside gene matches: 8. The CDR3 covers 14 residues. CDR1 and CDR2 from the germline V gene are SQVTM and ANQGSEA.

The CDR3 nucleotides read TGCGCCAGCAGTGAGTCAACCGGGACCGAGCGTCGGGGTGGCTACACCTTC. Residues: CASSESTGTERRGGYTF. The V gene is TRBV10-1, the J gene TRBJ1-2; TRBD1 is a possible D gene (5 bases). The CDR3 consists of 17 residues. The V gene lost 0 bases and the J gene lost 7 bases, with 21 bases spanning the gap. Germline V gives CDR1 WNHNN, CDR2 SYGVQD (reference sequence).

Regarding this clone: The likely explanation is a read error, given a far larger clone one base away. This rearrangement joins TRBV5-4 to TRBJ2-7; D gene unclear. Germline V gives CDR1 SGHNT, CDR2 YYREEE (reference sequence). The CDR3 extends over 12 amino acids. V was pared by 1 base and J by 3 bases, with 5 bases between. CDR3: CASSLSSYEQYF. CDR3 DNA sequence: TGTGCCAGCAGCTTGAGCAGCTACGAGCAGTACTTC.

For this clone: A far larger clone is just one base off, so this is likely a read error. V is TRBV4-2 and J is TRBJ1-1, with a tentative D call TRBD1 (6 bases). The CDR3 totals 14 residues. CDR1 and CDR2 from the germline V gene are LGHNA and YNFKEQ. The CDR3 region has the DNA TGTGCCAGCAACCAAGGCCTGGACAGCCAGGGGGCTTTCTTT. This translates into CASNQGLDSQGAFF.

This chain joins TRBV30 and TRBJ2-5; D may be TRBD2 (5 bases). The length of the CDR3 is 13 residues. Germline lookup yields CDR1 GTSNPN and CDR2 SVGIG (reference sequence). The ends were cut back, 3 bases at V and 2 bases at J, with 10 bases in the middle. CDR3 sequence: CAWRQLGQETQYF. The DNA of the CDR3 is TGTGCCTGGAGGCAACTAGGGCAAGAGACCCAGTACTTC.

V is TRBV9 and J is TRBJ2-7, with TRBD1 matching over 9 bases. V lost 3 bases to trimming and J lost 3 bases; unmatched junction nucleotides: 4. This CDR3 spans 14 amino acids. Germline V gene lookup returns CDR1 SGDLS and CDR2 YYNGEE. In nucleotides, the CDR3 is TGTGCCAGCAGCGCTGGGACAGGGTACTACGAGCAGTACTTC. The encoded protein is CASSAGTGYYEQYF.

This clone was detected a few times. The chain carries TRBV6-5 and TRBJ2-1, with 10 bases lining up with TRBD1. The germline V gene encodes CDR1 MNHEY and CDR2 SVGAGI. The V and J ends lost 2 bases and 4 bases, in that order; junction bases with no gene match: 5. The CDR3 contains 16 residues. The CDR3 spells CASSYGGQGFYNEQFF. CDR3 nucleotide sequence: TGTGCCAGCAGTTACGGGGGACAGGGGTTTTACAATGAGCAGTTCTTC.

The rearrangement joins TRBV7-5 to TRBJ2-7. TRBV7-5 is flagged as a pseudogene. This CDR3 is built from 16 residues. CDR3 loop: CVRSLARTLTSYEQYF. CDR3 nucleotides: TGTGTCAGAAGCTTAGCTCGGACCCTTACTTCCTACGAGCAGTACTTC.

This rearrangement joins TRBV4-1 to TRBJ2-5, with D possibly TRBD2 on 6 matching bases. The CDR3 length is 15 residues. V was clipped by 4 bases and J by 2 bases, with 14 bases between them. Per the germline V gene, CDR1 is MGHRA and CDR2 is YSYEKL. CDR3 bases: TGCGCCAGCAGCCGCCTGGCTAGCGAGCAAGAGACCCAGTACTTC. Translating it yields CASSRLASEQETQYF.

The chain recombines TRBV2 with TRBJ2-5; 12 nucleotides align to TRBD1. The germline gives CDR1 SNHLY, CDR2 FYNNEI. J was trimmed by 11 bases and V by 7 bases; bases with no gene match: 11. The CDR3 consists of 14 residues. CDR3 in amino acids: CASTPGQGAWEQYF. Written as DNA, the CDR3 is TGTGCCAGCACCCCGGGACAGGGGGCGTGGGAGCAGTACTTC.

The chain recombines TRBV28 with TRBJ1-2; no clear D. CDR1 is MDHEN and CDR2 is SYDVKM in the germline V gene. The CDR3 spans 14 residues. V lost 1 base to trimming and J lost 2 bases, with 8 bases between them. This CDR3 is CASSLSQLNYGYTF. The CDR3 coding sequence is TGTGCCAGCAGTTTATCTCAATTGAACTATGGCTACACCTTC.